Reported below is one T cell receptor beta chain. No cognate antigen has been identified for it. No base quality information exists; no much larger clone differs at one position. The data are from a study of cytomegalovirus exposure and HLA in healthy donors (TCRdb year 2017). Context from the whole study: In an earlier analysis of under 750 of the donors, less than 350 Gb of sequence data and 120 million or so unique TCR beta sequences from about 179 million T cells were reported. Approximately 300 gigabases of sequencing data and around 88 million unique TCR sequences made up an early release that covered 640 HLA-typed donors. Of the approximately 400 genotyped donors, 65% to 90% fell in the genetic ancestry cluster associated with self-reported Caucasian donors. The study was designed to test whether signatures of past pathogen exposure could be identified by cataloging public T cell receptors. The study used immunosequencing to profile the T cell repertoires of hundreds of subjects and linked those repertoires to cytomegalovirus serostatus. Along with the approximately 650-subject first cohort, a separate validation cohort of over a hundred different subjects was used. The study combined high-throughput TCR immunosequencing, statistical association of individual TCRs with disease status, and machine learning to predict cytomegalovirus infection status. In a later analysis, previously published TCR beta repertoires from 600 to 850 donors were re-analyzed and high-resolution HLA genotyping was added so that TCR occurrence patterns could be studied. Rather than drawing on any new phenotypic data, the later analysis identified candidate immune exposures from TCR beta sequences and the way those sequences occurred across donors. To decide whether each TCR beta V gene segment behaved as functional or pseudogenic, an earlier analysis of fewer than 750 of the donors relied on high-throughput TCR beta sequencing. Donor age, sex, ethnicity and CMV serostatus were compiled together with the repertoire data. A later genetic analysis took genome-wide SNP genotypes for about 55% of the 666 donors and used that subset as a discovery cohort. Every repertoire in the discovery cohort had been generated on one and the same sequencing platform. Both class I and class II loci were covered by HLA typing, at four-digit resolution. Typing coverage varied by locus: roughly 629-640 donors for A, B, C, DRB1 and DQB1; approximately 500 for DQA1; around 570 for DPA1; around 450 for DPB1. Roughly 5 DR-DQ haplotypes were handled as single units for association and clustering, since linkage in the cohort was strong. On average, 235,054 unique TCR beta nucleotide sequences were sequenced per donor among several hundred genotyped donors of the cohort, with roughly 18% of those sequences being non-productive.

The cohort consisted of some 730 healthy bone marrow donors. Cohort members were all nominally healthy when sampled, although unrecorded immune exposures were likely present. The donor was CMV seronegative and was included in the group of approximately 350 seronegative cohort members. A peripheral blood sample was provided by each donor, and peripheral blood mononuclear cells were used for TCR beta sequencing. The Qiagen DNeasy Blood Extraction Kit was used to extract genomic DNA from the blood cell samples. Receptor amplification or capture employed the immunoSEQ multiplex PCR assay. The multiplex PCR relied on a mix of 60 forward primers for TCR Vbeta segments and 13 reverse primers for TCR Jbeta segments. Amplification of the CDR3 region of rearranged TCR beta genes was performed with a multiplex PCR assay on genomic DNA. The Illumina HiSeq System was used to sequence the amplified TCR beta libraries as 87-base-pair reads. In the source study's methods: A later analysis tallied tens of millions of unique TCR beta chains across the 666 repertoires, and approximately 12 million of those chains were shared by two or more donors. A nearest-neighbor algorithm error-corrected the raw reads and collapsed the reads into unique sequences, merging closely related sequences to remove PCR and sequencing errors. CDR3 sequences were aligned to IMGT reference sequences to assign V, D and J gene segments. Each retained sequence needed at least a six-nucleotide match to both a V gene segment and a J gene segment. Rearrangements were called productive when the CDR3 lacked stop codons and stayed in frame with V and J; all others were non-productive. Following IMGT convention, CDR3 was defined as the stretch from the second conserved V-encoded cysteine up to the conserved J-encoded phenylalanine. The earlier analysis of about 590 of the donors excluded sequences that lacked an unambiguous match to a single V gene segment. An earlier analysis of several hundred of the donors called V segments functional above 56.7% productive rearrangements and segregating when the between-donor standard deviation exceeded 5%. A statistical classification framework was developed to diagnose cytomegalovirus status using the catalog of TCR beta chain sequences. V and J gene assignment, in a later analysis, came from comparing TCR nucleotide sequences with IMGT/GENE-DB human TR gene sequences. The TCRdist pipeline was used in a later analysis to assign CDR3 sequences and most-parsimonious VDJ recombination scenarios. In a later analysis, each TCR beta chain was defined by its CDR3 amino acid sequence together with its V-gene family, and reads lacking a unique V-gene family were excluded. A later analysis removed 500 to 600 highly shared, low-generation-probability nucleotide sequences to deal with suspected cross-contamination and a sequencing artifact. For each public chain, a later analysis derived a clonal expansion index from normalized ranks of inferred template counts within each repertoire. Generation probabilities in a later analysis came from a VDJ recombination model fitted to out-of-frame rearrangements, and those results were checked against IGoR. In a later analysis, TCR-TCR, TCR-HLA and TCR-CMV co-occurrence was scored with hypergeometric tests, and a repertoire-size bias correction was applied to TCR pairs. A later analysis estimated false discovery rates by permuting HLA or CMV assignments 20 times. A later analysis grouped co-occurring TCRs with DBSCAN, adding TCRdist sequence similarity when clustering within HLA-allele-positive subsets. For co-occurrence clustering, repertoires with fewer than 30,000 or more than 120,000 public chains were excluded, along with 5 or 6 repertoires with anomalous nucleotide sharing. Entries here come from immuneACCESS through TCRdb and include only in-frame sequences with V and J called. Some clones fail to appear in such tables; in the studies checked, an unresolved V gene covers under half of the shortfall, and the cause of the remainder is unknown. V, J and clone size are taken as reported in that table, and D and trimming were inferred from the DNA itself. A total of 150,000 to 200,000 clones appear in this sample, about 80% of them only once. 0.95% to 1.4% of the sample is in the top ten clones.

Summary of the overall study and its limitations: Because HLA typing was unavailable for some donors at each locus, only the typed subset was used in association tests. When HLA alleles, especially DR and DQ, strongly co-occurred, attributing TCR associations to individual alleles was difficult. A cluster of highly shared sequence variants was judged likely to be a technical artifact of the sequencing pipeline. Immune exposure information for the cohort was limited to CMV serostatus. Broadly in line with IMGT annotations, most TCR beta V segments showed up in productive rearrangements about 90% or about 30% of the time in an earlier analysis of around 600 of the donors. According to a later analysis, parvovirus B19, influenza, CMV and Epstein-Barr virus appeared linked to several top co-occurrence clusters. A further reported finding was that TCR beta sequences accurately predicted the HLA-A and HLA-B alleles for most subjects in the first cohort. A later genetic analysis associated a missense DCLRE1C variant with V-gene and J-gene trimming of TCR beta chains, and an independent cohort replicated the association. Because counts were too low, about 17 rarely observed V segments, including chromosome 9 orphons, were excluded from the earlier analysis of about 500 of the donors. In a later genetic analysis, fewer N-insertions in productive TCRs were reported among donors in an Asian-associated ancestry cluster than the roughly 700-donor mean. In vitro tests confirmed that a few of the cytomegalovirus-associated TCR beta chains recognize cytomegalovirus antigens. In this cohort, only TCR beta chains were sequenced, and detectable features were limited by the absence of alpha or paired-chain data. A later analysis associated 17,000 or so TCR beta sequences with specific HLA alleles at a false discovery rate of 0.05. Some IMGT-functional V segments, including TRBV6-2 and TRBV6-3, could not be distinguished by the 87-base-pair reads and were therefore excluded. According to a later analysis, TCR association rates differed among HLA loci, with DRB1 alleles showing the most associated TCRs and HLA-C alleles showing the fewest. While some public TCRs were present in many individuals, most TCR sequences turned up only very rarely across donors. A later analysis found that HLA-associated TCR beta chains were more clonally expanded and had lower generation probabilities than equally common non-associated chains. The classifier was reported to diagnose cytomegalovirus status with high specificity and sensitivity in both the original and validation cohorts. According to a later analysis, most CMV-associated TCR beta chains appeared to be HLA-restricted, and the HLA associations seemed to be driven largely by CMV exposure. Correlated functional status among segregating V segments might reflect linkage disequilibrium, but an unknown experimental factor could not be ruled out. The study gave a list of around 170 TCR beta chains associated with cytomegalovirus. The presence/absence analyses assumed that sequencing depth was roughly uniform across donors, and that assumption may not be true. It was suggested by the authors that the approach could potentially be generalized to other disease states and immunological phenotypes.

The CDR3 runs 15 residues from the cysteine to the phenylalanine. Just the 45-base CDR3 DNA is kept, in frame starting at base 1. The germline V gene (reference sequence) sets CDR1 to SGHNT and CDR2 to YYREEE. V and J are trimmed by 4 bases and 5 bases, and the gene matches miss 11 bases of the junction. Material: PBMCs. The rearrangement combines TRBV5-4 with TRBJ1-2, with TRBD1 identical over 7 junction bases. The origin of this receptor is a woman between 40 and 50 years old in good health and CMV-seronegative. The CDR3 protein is CASSQVGSGGYGYTF. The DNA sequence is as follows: TGTGCCAGCAGCCAGGTCGGTTCAGGGGGATATGGCTACACCTTC. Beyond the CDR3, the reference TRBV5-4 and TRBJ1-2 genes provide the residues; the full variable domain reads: ETGVTQSPTHLIKTRGQQVTLRCSSQSGHNTVSWYQQALGQGPQFIFQYYREEENGRGNFPPRFSGLQFPNYSSELNVNALELDDSALYLCASSQVGSGGYGYTFGSGTRLTVV.